This T cell receptor beta chain was observed in a study of T-cell reconstitution after alpha-beta-depleted transplantation in children. During its preparation, the TCRbeta library received unique molecular identifiers. TCRdb re-analysed the PCR reads in MiXCR, keeping a single row per CDR3 protein. The sample includes 350,000 to 450,000 distinct CDR3 sequences, roughly 20% of them seen just once. This CDR3 comprises 18 residues. Germline CDR1 is SGHVS and CDR2 is FQNEAQ. The trim removed 2 bases at V and 12 bases at J, leaving 20 bases unmatched. The gene calls are TRBV7-8 and TRBJ2-1; TRBD2 aligns across 9 bases. Sequencing was performed on PBMCs from the stem cell graft donor, taken from the stem cell graft. This TCR derives from a human donor who donated a stem cell graft to a child with acute myeloid leukemia. The CDR3 region is CASSLSSGGLAGGPWQFF. Here the CDR3 DNA reads TGTGCCAGCAGCTTATCTAGTGGGGGGTTGGCGGGAGGGCCCTGGCAGTTCTTC.